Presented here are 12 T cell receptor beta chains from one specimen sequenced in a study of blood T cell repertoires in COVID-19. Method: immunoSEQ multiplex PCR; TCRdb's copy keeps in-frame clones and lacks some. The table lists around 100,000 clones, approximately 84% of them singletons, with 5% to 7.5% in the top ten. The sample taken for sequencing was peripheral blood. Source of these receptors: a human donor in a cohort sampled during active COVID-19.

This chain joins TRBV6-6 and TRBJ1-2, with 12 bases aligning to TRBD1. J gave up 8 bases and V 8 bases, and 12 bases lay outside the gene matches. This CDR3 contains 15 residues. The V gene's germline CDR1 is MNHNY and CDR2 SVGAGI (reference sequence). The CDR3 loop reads CASQGSGQGAGGYTF. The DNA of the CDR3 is TGTGCCAGCCAAGGCTCGGGACAGGGGGCTGGCGGCTACACCTTC.

CDR3 DNA: TGCGCCAGCAGCCCTGTGGTGGGACAGGGGCCTTCTGGGGCCAACGTCCTGACTTTC. Its protein product is CASSPVVGQGPSGANVLTF. The chain links TRBV4-1 to TRBJ2-6, with TRBD1 matching 10 bases. J was trimmed by 1 base and V by 4 bases; bases with no gene match: 10. The V gene's germline CDR1 is MGHRA and CDR2 YSYEKL. The CDR3 spans 19 residues.

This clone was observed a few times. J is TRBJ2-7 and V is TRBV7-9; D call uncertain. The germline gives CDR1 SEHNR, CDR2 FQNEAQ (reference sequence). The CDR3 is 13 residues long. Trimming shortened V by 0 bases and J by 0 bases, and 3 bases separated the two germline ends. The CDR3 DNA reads TGTGCCAGCAGCTTAGCGAGCTCCTACGAGCAGTACTTC. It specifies CASSLASSYEQYF.

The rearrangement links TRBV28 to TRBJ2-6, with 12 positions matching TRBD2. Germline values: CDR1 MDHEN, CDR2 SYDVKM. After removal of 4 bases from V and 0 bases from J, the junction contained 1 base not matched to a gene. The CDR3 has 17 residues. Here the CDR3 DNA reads TGTGCCAGCAGTTCACTAGCGGGAGGCTCTGGGGCCAACGTCCTGACTTTC. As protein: CASSSLAGGSGANVLTF. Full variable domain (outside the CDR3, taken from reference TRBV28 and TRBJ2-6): DVKVTQSSRYLVKRTGEKVFLECVQDMDHENMFWYRQDPGLGLRLIYFSYDVKMKEKGDIPEGYSVSREKKERFSLILESASTNQTSMYLCASSSLAGGSGANVLTFGAGSRLTVL.

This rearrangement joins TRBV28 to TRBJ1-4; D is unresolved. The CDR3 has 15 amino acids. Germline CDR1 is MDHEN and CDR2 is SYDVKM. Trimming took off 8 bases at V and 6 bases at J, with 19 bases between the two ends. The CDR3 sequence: CASRGPEPPYEKLFF. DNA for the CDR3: TGTGCCAGCCGCGGCCCCGAACCACCCTATGAAAAACTGTTTTTT.

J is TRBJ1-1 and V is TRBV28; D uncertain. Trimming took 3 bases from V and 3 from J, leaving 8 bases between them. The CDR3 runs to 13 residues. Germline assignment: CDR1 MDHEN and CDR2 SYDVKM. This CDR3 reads CASSFGRYTEAFF. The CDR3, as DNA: TGTGCCAGCAGTTTTGGCAGGTACACTGAAGCTTTCTTT.

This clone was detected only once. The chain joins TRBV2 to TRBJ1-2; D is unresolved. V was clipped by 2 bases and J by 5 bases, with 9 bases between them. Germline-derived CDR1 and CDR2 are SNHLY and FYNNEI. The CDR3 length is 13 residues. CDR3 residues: CASSELPGYGYTF. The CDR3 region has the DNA TGTGCCAGCAGTGAACTCCCCGGTTATGGCTACACCTTC.

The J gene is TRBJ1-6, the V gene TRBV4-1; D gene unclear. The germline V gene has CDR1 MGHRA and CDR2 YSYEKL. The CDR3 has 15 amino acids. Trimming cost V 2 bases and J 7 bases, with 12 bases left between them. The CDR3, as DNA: TGCGCCAGCAGCCAAAAGGCGGCAGAGAATTCACCCCTCCACTTT. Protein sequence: CASSQKAAENSPLHF.

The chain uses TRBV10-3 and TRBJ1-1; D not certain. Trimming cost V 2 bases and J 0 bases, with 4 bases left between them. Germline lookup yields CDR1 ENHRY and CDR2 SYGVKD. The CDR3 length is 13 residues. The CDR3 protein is CAISEPLNTEAFF. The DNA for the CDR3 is TGTGCCATCAGTGAGCCGTTGAACACTGAAGCTTTCTTT.

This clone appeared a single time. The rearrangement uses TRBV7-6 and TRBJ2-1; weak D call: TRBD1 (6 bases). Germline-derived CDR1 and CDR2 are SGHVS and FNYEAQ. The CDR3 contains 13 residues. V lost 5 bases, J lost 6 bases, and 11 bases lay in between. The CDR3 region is CASSQAGVNEQFF. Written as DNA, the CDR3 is TGTGCCAGCAGCCAGGCAGGGGTCAATGAGCAGTTCTTC.

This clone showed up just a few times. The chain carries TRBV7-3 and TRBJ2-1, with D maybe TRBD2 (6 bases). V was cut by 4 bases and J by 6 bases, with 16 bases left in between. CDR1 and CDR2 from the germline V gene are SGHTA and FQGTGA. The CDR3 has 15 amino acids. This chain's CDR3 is CASSSRRGSGNEQFF. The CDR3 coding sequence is TGTGCCAGCAGCTCACGCCGTGGTAGCGGCAATGAGCAGTTCTTC.

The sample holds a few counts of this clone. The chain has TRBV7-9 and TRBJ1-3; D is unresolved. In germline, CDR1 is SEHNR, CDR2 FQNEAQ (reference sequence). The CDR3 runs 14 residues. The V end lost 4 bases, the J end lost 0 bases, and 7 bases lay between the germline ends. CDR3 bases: TGTGCCAGCAGCTCACGGGACTCTGGAAACACCATATATTTT. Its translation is CASSSRDSGNTIYF. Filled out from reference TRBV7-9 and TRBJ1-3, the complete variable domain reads DTGVSQNPRHKITKRGQNVTFRCDPISEHNRLYWYRQTLGQGPEFLTYFQNEAQLEKSRLLSDRFSAERPKGSFSTLEIQRTEQGDSAMYLCASSSRDSGNTIYFGEGSWLTVV.